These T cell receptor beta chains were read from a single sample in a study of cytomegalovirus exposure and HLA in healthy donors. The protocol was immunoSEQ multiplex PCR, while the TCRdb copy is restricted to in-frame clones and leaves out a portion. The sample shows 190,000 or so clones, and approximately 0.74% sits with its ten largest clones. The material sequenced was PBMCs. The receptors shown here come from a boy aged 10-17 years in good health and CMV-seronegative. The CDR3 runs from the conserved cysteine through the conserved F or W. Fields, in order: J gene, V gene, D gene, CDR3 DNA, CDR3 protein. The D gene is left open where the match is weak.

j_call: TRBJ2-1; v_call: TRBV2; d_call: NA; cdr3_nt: TGTGCCAGCAGTAATGCGAGGCCACTACGGGATGAGCAGTTCTTC; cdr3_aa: CASSNARPLRDEQFF
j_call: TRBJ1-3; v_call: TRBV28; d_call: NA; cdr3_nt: TGTGCCAGCAGTTTATATAACTCTGGAAACACCATATATTTT; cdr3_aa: CASSLYNSGNTIYF
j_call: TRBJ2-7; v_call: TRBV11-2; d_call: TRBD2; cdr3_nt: TGTGCCAGCAGCCCCATAGAGGGACTAGCGGGGCCGTACTTC; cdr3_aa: CASSPIEGLAGPYF
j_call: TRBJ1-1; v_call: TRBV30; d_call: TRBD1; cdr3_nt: TGTGCCTGGATTGACAGGGCGAACACTGAAGCTTTCTTT; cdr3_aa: CAWIDRANTEAFF
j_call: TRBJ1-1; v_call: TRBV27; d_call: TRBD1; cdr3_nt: TGTGCCAGCAGTTGGCAGGGGGTGGACACTGAAGCTTTCTTT; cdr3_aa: CASSWQGVDTEAFF
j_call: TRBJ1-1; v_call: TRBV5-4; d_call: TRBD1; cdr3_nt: TGTGCCAGCAGCTCCCTAAGACACAGGGGGCAAGCTTTCTTT; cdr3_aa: CASSSLRHRGQAFF
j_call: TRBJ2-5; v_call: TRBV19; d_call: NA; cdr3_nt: TGTGCCAGTAGGCCATTACAGGGCTTGGGAGAAACCCAGTACTTC; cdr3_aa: CASRPLQGLGETQYF
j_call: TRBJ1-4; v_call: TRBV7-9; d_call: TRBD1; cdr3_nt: TGTGCCAGCAGGACAGGGGCCCGCCCTAATGAAAAACTGTTTTTT; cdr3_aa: CASRTGARPNEKLFF
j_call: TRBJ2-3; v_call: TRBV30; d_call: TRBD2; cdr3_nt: TGTGCCTGGGGGAGGGGCCACACAGATACGCAGTATTTT; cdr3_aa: CAWGRGHTDTQYF
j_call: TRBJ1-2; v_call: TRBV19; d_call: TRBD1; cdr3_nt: TGTGCCAGTAGTAGGGACAGAACCCTTCGTGGCTACACCTTC; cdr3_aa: CASSRDRTLRGYTF
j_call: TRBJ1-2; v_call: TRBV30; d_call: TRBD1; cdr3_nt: TGTGCCTGGCACCTACAGGGGGGGGGCTACACCTTC; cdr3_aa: CAWHLQGGGYTF
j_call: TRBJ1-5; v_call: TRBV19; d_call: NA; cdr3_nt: TGTGCCAGTAGTATCGGTCATCAGCCCCAGCATTTT; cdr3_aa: CASSIGHQPQHF
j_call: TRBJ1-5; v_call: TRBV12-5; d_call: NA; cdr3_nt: TGTGCTAGTGGCCAGACTAATCAGCCCCAGCATTTT; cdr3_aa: CASGQTNQPQHF
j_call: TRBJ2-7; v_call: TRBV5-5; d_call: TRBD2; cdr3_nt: TGTGCCAGCAGCAACGGACTAGCGGGCATCGAGCAGTACTTC; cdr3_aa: CASSNGLAGIEQYF
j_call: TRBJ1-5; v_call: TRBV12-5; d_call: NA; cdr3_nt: TGTGCTAGTGGTCCACAGGGAAGAAATCAGCCCCAGCATTTT; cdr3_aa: CASGPQGRNQPQHF
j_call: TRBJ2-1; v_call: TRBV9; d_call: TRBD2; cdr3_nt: TGTGCCAGCAGTAGCGATTCCGGGACTAGCTGGTACAATGAGCAGTTCTTC; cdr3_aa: CASSSDSGTSWYNEQFF
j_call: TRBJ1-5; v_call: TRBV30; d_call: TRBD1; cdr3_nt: TGTGCCTGGAGTAGCCGGGACAGGGCGGGCAATCAGCCCCAGCATTTT; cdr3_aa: CAWSSRDRAGNQPQHF
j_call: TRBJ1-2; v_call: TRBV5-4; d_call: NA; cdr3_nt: TGTGCCAGCAGCTTGGTAGGGGGAAAAGGCTACACCTTC; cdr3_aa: CASSLVGGKGYTF
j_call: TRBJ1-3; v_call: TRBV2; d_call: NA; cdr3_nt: TGTGCCAGCATGTTGCAGGGTACTGGAAACACCATATATTTT; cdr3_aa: CASMLQGTGNTIYF
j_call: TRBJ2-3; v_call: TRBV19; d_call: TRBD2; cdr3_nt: TGTGCCAGTAGTCCTCTTGTCCCCTCACTAGCGGGGTCTACGTTTAGCACAGATACGCAGTATTTT; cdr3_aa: CASSPLVPSLAGSTFSTDTQYF
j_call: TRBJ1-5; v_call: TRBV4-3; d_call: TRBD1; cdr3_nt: TGCGCCAGCAGCCAAGGGCTAACAGGGGGGGTTCAGCCCCAGCATTTT; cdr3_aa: CASSQGLTGGVQPQHF
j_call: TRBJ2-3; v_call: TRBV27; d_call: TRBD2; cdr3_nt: TGTGCCAGCAGTTTATCCTCCCCCGGCTACGGGGGGGGCCGTGAGTTGGATACGCAGTATTTT; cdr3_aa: CASSLSSPGYGGGRELDTQYF
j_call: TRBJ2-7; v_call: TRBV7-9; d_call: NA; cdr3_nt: TGTGCCAGCAGATCAGGGGGGAGCGAGCAGTACTTC; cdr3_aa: CASRSGGSEQYF
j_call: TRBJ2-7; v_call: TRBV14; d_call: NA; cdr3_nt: TGTGCCAGCAGCCGGAGCTGGAGGGGACTTCCCTACGAGCAGTACTTC; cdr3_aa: CASSRSWRGLPYEQYF
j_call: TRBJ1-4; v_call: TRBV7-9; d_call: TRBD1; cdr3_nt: TGTGCCAGCAGCAAGACAGGGGGTAATGAAAAACTGTTTTTT; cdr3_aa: CASSKTGGNEKLFF
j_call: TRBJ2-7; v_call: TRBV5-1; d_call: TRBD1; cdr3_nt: TGCGCCAGCACCTTAACTGGGACAGGGAGGGGCGAGCAGTACTTC; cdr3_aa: CASTLTGTGRGEQYF
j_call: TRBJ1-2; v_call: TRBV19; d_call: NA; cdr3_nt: TGTGCCAGTAGTATCTTACAGGGTATCAACTATGGCTACACCTTC; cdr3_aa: CASSILQGINYGYTF
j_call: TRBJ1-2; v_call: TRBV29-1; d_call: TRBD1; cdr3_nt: TGCAGCGTTGTTCCTCCAGGGGGTGGCTACACCTTC; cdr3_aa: CSVVPPGGGYTF
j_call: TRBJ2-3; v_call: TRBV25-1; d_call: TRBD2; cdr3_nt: TGTGCCACCTCCCTTCCTACTAGCGGGGGGTCCACAGATACGCAGTATTTT; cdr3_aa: CATSLPTSGGSTDTQYF
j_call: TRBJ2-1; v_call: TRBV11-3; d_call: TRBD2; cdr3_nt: TGTGCCAGCAGCCCACAGAGGGGTAGCGGGGGGGTAAACGGTGAGCAGTTCTTC; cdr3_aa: CASSPQRGSGGVNGEQFF
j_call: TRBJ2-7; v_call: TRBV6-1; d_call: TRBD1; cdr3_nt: TGTGCCAGCAGCTGGGACAGGGACTACGAGCAGTACTTC; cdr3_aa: CASSWDRDYEQYF
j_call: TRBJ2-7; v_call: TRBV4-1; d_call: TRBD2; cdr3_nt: TGCGCCAGCCGTCCTCTTGGGGGGGGACCCTACGAGCAGTACTTC; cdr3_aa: CASRPLGGGPYEQYF
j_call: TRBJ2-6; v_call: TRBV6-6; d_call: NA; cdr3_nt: TGTGCCAGCAGTTTACAGGGCTCTGGGGCCAACGTCCTGACTTTC; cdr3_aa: CASSLQGSGANVLTF
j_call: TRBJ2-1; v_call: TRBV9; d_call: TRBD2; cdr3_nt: TGTGCCAGCAGCGTCAAGGGCGGGGGAGGTGAGCAGTTCTTC; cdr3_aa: CASSVKGGGGEQFF
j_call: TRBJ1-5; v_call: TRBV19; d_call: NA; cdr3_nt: TGTGCCAGTAGTATCGTCCCTAGCAATCAGCCCCAGCATTTT; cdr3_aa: CASSIVPSNQPQHF
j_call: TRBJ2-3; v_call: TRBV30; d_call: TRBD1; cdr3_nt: TGTGCCTGTCGGACAGGGGGGCACACAGATACGCAGTATTTT; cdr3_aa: CACRTGGHTDTQYF
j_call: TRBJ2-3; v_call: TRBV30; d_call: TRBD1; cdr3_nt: TGTGCCTGGAGTGGGCTTACAGGGGGTCCAGATACGCAGTATTTT; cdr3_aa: CAWSGLTGGPDTQYF
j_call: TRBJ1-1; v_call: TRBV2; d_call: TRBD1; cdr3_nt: TGTGCCAGCAGTGAAGCCTTGACAGGGACTGAAGCTTTCTTT; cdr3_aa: CASSEALTGTEAFF
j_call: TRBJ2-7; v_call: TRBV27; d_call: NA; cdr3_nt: TGTGCCAGCAGTTTAGGCCTCTCCTACGAGCAGTACTTC; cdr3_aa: CASSLGLSYEQYF
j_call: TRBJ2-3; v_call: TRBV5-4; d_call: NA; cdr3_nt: TGTGCCAGCAGCCCAGGGGGCACAGATACGCAGTATTTT; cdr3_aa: CASSPGGTDTQYF
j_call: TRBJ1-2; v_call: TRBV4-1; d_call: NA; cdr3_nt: TGCGCCAGCAGCCAACTTCCGGGACAAAGGAATGGCTACACCTTC; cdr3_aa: CASSQLPGQRNGYTF
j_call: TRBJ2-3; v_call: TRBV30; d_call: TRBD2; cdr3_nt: TGTGCCTGGAGGCCCGGACTAGCGGGGACAGATACGCAGTATTTT; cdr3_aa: CAWRPGLAGTDTQYF
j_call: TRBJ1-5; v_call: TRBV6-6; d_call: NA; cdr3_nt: TGTGCCAGCAGTTATCTTAGGGGTAACAATCAGCCCCAGCATTTT; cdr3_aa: CASSYLRGNNQPQHF
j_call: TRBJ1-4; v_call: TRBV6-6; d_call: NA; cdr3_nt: TGTGCCAGCAGTTACTCACTTAATGAAAAACTGTTTTTT; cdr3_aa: CASSYSLNEKLFF
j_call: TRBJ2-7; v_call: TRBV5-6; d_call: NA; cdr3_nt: TGTGCCAGCAGCTTGGTGACAAGGTACGAGCAGTACTTC; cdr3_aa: CASSLVTRYEQYF
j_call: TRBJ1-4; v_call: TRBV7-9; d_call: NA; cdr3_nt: TGTGCCAGCAGCCCCCGCGGGGCAACTAATGAAAAACTGTTTTTT; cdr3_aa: CASSPRGATNEKLFF
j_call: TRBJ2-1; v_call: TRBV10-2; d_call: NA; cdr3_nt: TGCGCCAGTCCCAGGGGGGACTGTAGAACCTACAATGAGCAGTTCTTC; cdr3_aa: CASPRGDCRTYNEQFF
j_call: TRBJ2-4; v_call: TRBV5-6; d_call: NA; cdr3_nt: TGTGCCAGCAGCAGTCGACAGGCCATTCAGTACTTC; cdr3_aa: CASSSRQAIQYF
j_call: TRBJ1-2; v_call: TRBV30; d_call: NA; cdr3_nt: TGTGCCTGGATTGGGGGGTCGGTCTATGGCTACACCTTC; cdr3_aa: CAWIGGSVYGYTF
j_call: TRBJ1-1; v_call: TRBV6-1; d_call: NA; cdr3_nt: TGTGCCAGCAGTCTTCGGGGTTCGGGGACTGAAGCTTTCTTT; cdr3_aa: CASSLRGSGTEAFF
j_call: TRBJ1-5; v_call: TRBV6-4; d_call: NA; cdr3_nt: TGTGCCAGGACCTACAGGGCCCTCGGGGATCAGCCCCAGCATTTT; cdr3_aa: CARTYRALGDQPQHF
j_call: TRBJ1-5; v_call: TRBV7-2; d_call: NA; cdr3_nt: TGTGCCAGCAGCTTAGTTACAGGGAAGGGTCAGCCCCAGCATTTT; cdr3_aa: CASSLVTGKGQPQHF
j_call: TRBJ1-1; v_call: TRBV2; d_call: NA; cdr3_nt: TGTGCCAGCGGACAGACCTTAAACACTGAAGCTTTCTTT; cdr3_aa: CASGQTLNTEAFF
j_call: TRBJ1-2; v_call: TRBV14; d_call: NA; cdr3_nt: TGTGCCAGCAGCTGGACAGCCCTCGGTGGCTACACCTTC; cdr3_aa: CASSWTALGGYTF
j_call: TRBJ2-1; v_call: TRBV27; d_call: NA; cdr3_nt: TGTGCCAGCAGTTTATCCGCGCTGACAAGCGAGCAGTTCTTC; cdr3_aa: CASSLSALTSEQFF
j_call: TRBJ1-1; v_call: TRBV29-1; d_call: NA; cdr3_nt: TGCAGCGCAAGGGGGGGGGAGGACACTGAAGCTTTCTTT; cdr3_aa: CSARGGEDTEAFF
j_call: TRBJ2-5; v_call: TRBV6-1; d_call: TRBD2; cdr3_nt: TGTGCCAGCAGTGAAGTGGCGGGGGGTGGGAGAGAGACCCAGTACTTC; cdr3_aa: CASSEVAGGGRETQYF
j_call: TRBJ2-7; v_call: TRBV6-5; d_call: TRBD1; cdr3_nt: TGTGCCAGCAGTCCCCCGGGACAGGGTTACGAGCAGTACTTC; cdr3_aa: CASSPPGQGYEQYF
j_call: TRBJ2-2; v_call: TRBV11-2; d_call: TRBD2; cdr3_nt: TGTGCCAGCAGCTTACGCCCAGCGGGGGGCACCGGGGAGCTGTTTTTT; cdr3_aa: CASSLRPAGGTGELFF